This T cell receptor beta chain emerged from a study of blood T cell repertoires in COVID-19. In the study overall: COVID-19 samples, acute and convalescent, were from the United States, Italy and Spain. PBMCs, B-cell-depleted T cells, or T cells were the source of the cDNA or gDNA that made up the material.

The CDR3 loop spans 15 amino acids. CDR1 is SEHNR and CDR2 is FQNEAQ in the germline V gene (reference sequence). V dropped 1 base and J dropped 9; count of bases not matched to a gene: 6. Under the authors' procedure: Reference gene primer amplification yielded estimated nucleated cell counts. Sequencing used immunoSEQ multiplex PCR; TCRdb keeps in-frame clones, though not all of them. The DNA gave D and trimming, while V, J and clone size come from that table. This table has 200,000 to 250,000 clones, about 91% appearing once. This rearrangement joins TRBV7-9 to TRBJ1-6; the match to TRBD1 covers 7 bases. Sequencing input: peripheral blood. This clonotype was obtained from a man aged 80 or over with acute or convalescent COVID-19. The DNA of the CDR3 is TGTGCCAGCAGCTTAGAGAGACAGGGTGCTTCACCCCTCCACTTT. It translates to CASSLERQGASPLHF.